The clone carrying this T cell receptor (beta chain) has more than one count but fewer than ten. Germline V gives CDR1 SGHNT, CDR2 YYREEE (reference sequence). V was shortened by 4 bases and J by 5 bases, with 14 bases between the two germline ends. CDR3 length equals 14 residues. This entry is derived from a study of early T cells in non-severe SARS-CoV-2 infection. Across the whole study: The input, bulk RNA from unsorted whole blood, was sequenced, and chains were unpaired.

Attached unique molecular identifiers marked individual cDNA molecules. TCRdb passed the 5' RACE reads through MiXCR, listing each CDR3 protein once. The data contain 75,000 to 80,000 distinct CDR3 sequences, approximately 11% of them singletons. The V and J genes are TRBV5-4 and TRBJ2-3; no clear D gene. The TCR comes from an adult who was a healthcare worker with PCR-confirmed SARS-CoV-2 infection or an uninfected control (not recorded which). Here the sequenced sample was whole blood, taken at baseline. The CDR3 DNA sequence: TGTGCCAGCAGCCCCAAAGATATTTTAGATACGCAGTATTTT. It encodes CASSPKDILDTQYF.